This note documents a single T cell receptor beta chain sequence. Methods used by the authors: By means of reference gene primer amplification, nucleated cell counts were estimated. Profiling relied on immunoSEQ multiplex PCR, and the TCRdb table lists in-frame clones only, not all of them. For V, J and clone size, that table is used; D and trimming come from the DNA. The sample holds approximately 250,000 clones, almost 85% seen once. The data derive from a study of blood T cell repertoires in COVID-19. Unmatched junction bases numbered 13, after V lost 0 bases and J lost 5 bases. This CDR3 has 18 residues. Germline CDR1 and CDR2: SGHRS and YFSETQ.

The chain carries TRBV5-1 and TRBJ2-5; 10 bases are shared with TRBD2. Material for sequencing was peripheral blood. This TCR was recovered from a man between 45 and 60 years old with acute or convalescent COVID-19. The CDR3 here is CASSLGGLAGARGETQYF. CDR3 DNA sequence: TGCGCCAGCAGCTTGGGAGGCCTAGCGGGAGCCCGGGGTGAGACCCAGTACTTC.